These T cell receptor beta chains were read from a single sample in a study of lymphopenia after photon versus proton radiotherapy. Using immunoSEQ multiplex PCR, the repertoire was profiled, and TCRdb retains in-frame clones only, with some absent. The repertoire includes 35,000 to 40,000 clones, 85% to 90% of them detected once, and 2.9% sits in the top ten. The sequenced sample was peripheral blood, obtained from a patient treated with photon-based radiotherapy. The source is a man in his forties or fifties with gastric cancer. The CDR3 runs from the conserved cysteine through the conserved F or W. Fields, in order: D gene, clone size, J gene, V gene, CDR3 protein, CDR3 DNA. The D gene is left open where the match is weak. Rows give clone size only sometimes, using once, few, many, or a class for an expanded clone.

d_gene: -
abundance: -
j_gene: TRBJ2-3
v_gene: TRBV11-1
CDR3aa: CASSLARGAEGTQYF
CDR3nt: TGTGCCAGCAGCTTAGCCCGCGGGGCAGAGGGTACGCAGTATTTT

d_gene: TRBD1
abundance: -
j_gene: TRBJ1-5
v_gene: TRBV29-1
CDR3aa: CSVPQGAGQPQHF
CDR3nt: TGCAGCGTGCCTCAGGGGGCGGGTCAGCCCCAGCATTTT

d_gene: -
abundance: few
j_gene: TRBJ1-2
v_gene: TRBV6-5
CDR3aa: CASMKGDYGYTF
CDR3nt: TGTGCCAGCATGAAGGGGGACTATGGCTACACCTTC

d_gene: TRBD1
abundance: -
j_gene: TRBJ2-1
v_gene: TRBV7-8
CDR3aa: CASSKDRVPYNEQFF
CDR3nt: TGTGCCAGCAGCAAGGACAGGGTCCCCTACAATGAGCAGTTCTTC

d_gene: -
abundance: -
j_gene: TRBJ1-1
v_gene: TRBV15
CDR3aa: CATSRGRENTEAFF
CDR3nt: TGTGCCACCAGCAGAGGGAGGGAGAACACTGAAGCTTTCTTT

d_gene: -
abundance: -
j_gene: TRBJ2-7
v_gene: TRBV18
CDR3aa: CASSPGIVPEQYF
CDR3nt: TGTGCCAGCTCACCAGGGATCGTTCCCGAGCAGTACTTC

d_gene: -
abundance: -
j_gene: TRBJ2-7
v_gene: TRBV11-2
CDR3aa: CASSLNQGRDEQYF
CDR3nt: TGTGCCAGCAGCTTAAATCAGGGGCGGGACGAGCAGTACTTC

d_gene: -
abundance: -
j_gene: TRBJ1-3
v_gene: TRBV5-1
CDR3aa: CASSLTGTGNTIYF
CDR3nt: TGCGCCAGCAGCTTGACAGGGACTGGAAACACCATATATTTT

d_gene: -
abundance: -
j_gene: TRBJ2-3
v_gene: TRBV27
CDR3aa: CASSPRTITDTQYF
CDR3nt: TGTGCCAGCAGTCCCAGGACCATCACAGATACGCAGTATTTT

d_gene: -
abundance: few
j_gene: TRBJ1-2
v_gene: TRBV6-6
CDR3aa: CASSSTGNHYGYTF
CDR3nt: TGTGCCAGCAGCTCTACAGGGAACCACTATGGCTACACCTTC

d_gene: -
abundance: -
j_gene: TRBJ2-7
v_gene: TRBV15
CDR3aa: CATSRGRASYEQYF
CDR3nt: TGTGCCACCAGCAGAGGAAGGGCCTCCTACGAGCAGTACTTC

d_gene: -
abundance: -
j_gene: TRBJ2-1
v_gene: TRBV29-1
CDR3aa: CSARGQGEGEQFF
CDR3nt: TGCAGCGCCCGAGGTCAGGGGGAGGGAGAGCAGTTCTTC

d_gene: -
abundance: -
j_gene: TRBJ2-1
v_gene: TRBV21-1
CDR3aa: CASGQREGLSEQFF
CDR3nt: TGTGCCAGCGGGCAGCGGGAGGGCCTTTCTGAGCAGTTCTTC

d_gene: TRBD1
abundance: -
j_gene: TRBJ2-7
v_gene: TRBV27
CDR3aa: CASSFRQGAYEQYF
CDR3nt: TGTGCCAGCAGTTTTCGACAGGGGGCCTACGAGCAGTACTTC

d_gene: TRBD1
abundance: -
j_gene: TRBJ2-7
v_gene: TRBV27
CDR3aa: CASSLYRGNEQYF
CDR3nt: TGTGCCAGCAGTTTATACAGGGGGAACGAGCAGTACTTC

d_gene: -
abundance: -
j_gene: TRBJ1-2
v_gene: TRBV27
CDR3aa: CASGGGGGAYNGYTF
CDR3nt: TGTGCCAGCGGGGGAGGGGGGGGCGCGTATAATGGCTACACCTTC

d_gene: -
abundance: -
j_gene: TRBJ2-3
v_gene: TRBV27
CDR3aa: CASSLEGVPDTQYF
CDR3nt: TGTGCCAGCAGTTTAGAGGGAGTACCAGATACGCAGTATTTT

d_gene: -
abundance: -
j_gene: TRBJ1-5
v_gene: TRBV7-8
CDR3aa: CASSPNEGYSNQPQHF
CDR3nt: TGTGCCAGCAGCCCCAACGAGGGTTATAGCAATCAGCCCCAGCATTTT

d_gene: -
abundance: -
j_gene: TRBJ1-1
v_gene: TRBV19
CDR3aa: CASSRDWKNTEAFF
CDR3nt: TGTGCCAGTAGTAGGGACTGGAAGAACACTGAAGCTTTCTTT

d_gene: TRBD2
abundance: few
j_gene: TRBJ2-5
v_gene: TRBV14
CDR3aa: CASSQASGETQYF
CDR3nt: TGTGCCAGCAGCCAAGCTAGCGGGGAGACCCAGTACTTC

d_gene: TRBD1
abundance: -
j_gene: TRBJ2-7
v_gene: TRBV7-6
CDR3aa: CASSPRTGSYEQYF
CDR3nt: TGTGCCAGCAGCCCCAGGACAGGGTCCTACGAGCAGTACTTC

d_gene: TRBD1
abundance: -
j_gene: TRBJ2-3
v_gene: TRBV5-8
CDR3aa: CASSNKQGARAGEGRYTQYF
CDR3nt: TGTGCCAGCAGCAATAAACAGGGGGCGCGGGCAGGGGAGGGCCGTTATACGCAGTATTTT

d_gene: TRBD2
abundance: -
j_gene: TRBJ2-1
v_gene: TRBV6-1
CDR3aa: CASCRTSAASEQFF
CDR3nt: TGTGCCAGCTGCCGGACTAGCGCGGCCTCCGAGCAGTTCTTC

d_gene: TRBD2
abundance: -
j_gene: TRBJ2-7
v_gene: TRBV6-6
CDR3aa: CASSGGFRSAYEQYF
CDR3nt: TGTGCCAGCAGCGGGGGGTTCAGGAGCGCCTACGAGCAGTACTTC

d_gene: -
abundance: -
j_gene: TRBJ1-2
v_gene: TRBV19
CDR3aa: CASNIGVGGNNYGYTF
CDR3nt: TGTGCCAGTAACATCGGGGTCGGAGGTAATAACTATGGCTACACCTTC

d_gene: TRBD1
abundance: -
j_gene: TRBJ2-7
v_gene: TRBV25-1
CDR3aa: CASSEGQGATYEQYF
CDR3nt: TGTGCCAGCAGTGAGGGACAGGGGGCGACCTACGAGCAGTACTTC

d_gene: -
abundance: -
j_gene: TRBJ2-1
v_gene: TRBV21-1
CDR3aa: CASSKETSGSNEQFF
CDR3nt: TGTGCCAGCAGCAAGGAGACTAGCGGGAGCAATGAGCAGTTCTTC

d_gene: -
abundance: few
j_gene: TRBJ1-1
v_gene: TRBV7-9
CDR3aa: CASNPRGGTTEAFF
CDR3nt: TGTGCCAGCAACCCGCGGGGAGGGACCACGGAAGCTTTCTTT

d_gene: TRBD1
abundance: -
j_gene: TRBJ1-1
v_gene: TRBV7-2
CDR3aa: CASSLRGRTEAFF
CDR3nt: TGTGCCAGCAGCTTAAGGGGGCGAACTGAAGCTTTCTTT

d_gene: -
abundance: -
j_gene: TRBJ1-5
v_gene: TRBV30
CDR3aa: CAWNVQEDQPQHF
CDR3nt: TGTGCCTGGAATGTGCAGGAGGATCAGCCCCAGCATTTT

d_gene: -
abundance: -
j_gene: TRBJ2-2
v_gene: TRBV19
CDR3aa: CASSKVKEAGELFF
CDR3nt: TGTGCCAGTAGTAAGGTTAAAGAGGCCGGGGAGCTGTTTTTT

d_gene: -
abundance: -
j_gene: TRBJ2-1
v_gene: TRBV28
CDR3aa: CASRLSRGNEQFF
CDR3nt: TGTGCCAGCAGGTTGTCTCGGGGGAATGAGCAGTTCTTC

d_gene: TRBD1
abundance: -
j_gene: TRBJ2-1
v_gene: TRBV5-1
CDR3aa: CASSPGDRDYNEQFF
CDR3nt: TGCGCCAGCAGCCCGGGGGACAGGGACTACAATGAGCAGTTCTTC

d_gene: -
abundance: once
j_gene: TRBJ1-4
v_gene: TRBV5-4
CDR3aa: CASSSTPGSTNEKLFF
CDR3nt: TGTGCCAGCAGCTCGACACCCGGATCAACTAATGAAAAACTGTTTTTT

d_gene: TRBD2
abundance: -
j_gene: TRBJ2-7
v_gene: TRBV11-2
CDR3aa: CASSLGLAGGLEQYF
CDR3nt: TGTGCCAGCAGCTTAGGTCTAGCGGGAGGGCTAGAGCAGTACTTC

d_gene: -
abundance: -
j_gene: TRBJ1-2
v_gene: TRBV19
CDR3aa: CASSIVPTNYGYTF
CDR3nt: TGTGCCAGTAGTATAGTGCCGACTAACTATGGCTACACCTTC

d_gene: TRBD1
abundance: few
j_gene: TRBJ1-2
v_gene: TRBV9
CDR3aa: CASSVTGGSEGYTF
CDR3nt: TGTGCCAGCAGCGTGACAGGGGGCTCGGAGGGCTACACCTTC

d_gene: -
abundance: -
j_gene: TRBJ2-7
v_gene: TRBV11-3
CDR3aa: CASSRILGYEQYF
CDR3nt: TGTGCCAGCAGCCGTATACTAGGATACGAGCAGTACTTC

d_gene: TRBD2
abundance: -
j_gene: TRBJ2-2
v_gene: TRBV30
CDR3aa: CAWSPTLLAGAPGELFF
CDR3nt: TGTGCCTGGAGTCCCACCCTCCTAGCGGGAGCCCCCGGGGAGCTGTTTTTT

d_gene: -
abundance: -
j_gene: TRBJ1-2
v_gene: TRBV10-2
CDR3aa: CASRTGTQAYYGYTF
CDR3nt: TGCGCCAGCAGGACCGGGACTCAAGCCTACTATGGCTACACCTTC

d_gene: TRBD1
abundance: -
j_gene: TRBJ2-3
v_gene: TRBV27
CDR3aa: CASSLTDRGNTQYF
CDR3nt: TGTGCCAGCAGTCTAACGGACAGGGGGAATACGCAGTATTTT

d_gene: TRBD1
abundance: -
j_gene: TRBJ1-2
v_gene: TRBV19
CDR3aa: CASSSSGGEIYGYTF
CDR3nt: TGTGCCAGTAGTTCCTCAGGGGGCGAGATCTATGGCTACACCTTC

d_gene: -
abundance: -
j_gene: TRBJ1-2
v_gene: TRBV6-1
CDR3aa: CASSEFGIGGLGYGYTF
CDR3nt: TGTGCCAGCAGTGAATTTGGGATCGGGGGCTTAGGCTATGGCTACACCTTC

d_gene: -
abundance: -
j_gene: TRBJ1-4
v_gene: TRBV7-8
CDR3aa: CASRAGNEKLFF
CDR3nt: TGTGCCAGCAGAGCTGGGAATGAAAAACTGTTTTTT

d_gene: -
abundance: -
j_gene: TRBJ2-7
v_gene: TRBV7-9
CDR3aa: CASSLVIGISYEQYF
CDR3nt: TGTGCCAGCAGCTTAGTAATCGGGATATCCTACGAGCAGTACTTC

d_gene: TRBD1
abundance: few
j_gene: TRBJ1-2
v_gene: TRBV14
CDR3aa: CASSPTGASMRSGYTF
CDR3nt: TGTGCCAGCAGCCCGACAGGGGCCTCCATGCGGTCTGGCTACACCTTC

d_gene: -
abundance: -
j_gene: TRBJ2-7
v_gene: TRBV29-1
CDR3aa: CSVAREADEQYF
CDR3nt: TGCAGCGTTGCCCGGGAAGCGGACGAGCAGTACTTC

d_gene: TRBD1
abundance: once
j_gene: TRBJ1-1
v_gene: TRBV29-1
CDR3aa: CSVEGAKGATEAFF
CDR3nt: TGCAGCGTTGAAGGGGCCAAGGGGGCTACTGAAGCTTTCTTT

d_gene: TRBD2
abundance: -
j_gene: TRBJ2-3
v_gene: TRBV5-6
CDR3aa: CASSLDSGRTDTQYF
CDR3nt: TGTGCCAGCAGCTTGGATAGCGGGAGGACAGATACGCAGTATTTT

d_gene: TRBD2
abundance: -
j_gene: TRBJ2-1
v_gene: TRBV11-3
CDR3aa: CASSLDRSGSAVEQFF
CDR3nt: TGTGCCAGCAGCTTAGATCGGAGCGGGAGCGCTGTTGAGCAGTTCTTC

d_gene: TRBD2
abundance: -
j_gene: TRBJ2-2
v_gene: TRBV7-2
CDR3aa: CASSSNLGLAGTTGELFF
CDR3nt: TGTGCCAGCAGCTCCAACCTCGGACTAGCGGGAACCACCGGGGAGCTGTTTTTT

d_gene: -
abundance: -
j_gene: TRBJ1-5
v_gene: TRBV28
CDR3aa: CASSWGRGSNQPQHF
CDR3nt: TGTGCCAGCAGTTGGGGCAGGGGCAGCAATCAGCCCCAGCATTTT

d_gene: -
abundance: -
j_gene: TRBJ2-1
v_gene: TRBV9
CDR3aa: CASSPQNRPKQFF
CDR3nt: TGTGCCAGCAGCCCCCAAAACAGGCCAAAGCAGTTCTTC